The rows below give T cell receptor beta chains drawn from one sample of a study of shared T cell receptors in the human thymus. The data were produced by immunoSEQ multiplex PCR, yet TCRdb's version contains in-frame clones alone and is incomplete. The table records 500,000 to 750,000 clones, roughly 90% of them present only once. These data were also reused for a study on human thymus T cells.

The sample consisted of thymocytes. Source of these receptors: a boy in the first two years of life with a congenital heart defect. CDR3s include the opening cysteine and the closing phenylalanine or tryptophan. Each record gives: J gene, V gene, D gene, clone size, CDR3 protein, CDR3 DNA. A D gene is named only where the DNA matches it firmly. Clone size is shown for a subset of rows, as once, few, many or a class of expanded clone.

J gene: TRBJ2-3
V gene: TRBV4-1
D gene: TRBD2
clone size: NA
CDR3 protein: CASSGRTGAGTDTQYF
CDR3 DNA: TGCGCCAGCAGCGGACGAACTGGAGCGGGGACAGATACGCAGTATTTT

J gene: TRBJ2-1
V gene: TRBV27
D gene: TRBD2
clone size: NA
CDR3 protein: CASSSPHSGRPYNEQFF
CDR3 DNA: TGTGCCAGCAGTTCCCCTCATAGCGGGAGGCCCTACAATGAGCAGTTCTTC

J gene: TRBJ2-3
V gene: TRBV7-2
D gene: TRBD2
clone size: NA
CDR3 protein: CASSLARSSGPGTDTQYF
CDR3 DNA: TGTGCCAGCAGCTTAGCGAGGTCTAGCGGCCCGGGCACAGATACGCAGTATTTT

J gene: TRBJ2-1
V gene: TRBV9
D gene: TRBD2
clone size: NA
CDR3 protein: CASSPPEVAGVYYNEQFF
CDR3 DNA: TGTGCCAGCAGCCCTCCCGAGGTAGCGGGAGTCTATTACAATGAGCAGTTCTTC

J gene: TRBJ2-2
V gene: TRBV28
D gene: NA
clone size: NA
CDR3 protein: CASSPHRQERPGELFF
CDR3 DNA: TGTGCCAGCAGTCCACACAGACAGGAACGTCCCGGGGAGCTGTTTTTT

J gene: TRBJ2-3
V gene: TRBV19
D gene: NA
clone size: once
CDR3 protein: CASSFRSTEASTDTQYF
CDR3 DNA: TGTGCCAGTAGTTTCCGCTCAACGGAGGCGAGCACGGATACGCAGTATTTT

J gene: TRBJ1-3
V gene: TRBV19
D gene: TRBD1
clone size: NA
CDR3 protein: CASTRTGDYLNSSGNTIYF
CDR3 DNA: TGTGCCAGTACCAGGACAGGGGACTATCTTAACAGCTCTGGAAACACCATATATTTT

J gene: TRBJ2-7
V gene: TRBV5-5
D gene: NA
clone size: once
CDR3 protein: CASSPSGLRGFEQYF
CDR3 DNA: TGTGCCAGCAGCCCGTCGGGACTCCGTGGGTTCGAGCAGTACTTC

J gene: TRBJ2-4
V gene: TRBV14
D gene: NA
clone size: NA
CDR3 protein: CASSLDRAKNIQYF
CDR3 DNA: TGTGCCAGCAGCCTCGACAGGGCCAAAAACATTCAGTACTTC

J gene: TRBJ2-3
V gene: TRBV2
D gene: TRBD2
clone size: few
CDR3 protein: CASSPASGRSTDTQYF
CDR3 DNA: TGTGCCAGCAGTCCTGCTAGCGGGCGCAGCACAGATACGCAGTATTTT

J gene: TRBJ2-7
V gene: TRBV10-1
D gene: TRBD2
clone size: once
CDR3 protein: CASSESLTSGSYEQYF
CDR3 DNA: TGCGCCAGCAGTGAGTCTCTTACTAGCGGGAGCTACGAGCAGTACTTC

J gene: TRBJ1-4
V gene: TRBV6-1
D gene: NA
clone size: few
CDR3 protein: CASKKGQGEKLFF
CDR3 DNA: TGTGCCAGCAAAAAAGGACAAGGGGAAAAACTGTTTTTT

J gene: TRBJ2-3
V gene: TRBV4-1
D gene: TRBD2
clone size: NA
CDR3 protein: CASSQGERETTDTQYF
CDR3 DNA: TGCGCCAGCAGCCAAGGGGAGCGGGAGACCACAGATACGCAGTATTTT

J gene: TRBJ1-2
V gene: TRBV18
D gene: TRBD1
clone size: NA
CDR3 protein: CASSRQGGGYTF
CDR3 DNA: TGTGCCAGCTCACGACAGGGTGGTGGCTACACCTTC

J gene: TRBJ2-1
V gene: TRBV27
D gene: NA
clone size: NA
CDR3 protein: CASSLRGLNNEQFF
CDR3 DNA: TGTGCCAGCAGTTTAAGGGGCCTGAACAATGAGCAGTTCTTC

J gene: TRBJ2-1
V gene: TRBV4-3
D gene: TRBD2
clone size: NA
CDR3 protein: CASSQDRASGMVSEQFF
CDR3 DNA: TGCGCCAGCAGCCAAGATAGGGCTAGCGGGATGGTCAGTGAGCAGTTCTTC

J gene: TRBJ2-7
V gene: TRBV28
D gene: TRBD1
clone size: few
CDR3 protein: CASSLNPGQDEQYF
CDR3 DNA: TGTGCCAGCAGTTTAAACCCGGGACAGGACGAGCAGTACTTC

J gene: TRBJ2-7
V gene: TRBV4-2
D gene: TRBD2
clone size: NA
CDR3 protein: CASSQVSGRAYEQYF
CDR3 DNA: TGTGCCAGCAGCCAAGTTAGCGGGAGGGCCTACGAGCAGTACTTC

J gene: TRBJ2-7
V gene: TRBV30
D gene: TRBD2
clone size: NA
CDR3 protein: CACSSWGGRTDEQYF
CDR3 DNA: TGTGCCTGCTCGTCCTGGGGGGGGAGAACCGACGAGCAGTACTTC

J gene: TRBJ1-2
V gene: TRBV4-3
D gene: NA
clone size: NA
CDR3 protein: CASSQGGSGLSLGGYTF
CDR3 DNA: TGCGCCAGCAGCCAAGGAGGGAGTGGCCTTAGTCTGGGTGGCTACACCTTC

J gene: TRBJ2-1
V gene: TRBV4-3
D gene: NA
clone size: few
CDR3 protein: CASSQDDGTRYNEQFF
CDR3 DNA: TGCGCCAGCAGCCAAGATGACGGGACACGTTACAATGAGCAGTTCTTC

J gene: TRBJ2-1
V gene: TRBV7-6
D gene: TRBD2
clone size: NA
CDR3 protein: CASSVGEREGYNEQFF
CDR3 DNA: TGTGCCAGCAGCGTAGGAGAGCGGGAGGGGTACAATGAGCAGTTCTTC

J gene: TRBJ2-7
V gene: TRBV30
D gene: TRBD2
clone size: NA
CDR3 protein: CAWSPLAGNYEQYF
CDR3 DNA: TGTGCCTGGAGTCCCCTAGCGGGAAACTACGAGCAGTACTTC

J gene: TRBJ2-7
V gene: TRBV28
D gene: NA
clone size: NA
CDR3 protein: CASSLVGRTPSYEQYF
CDR3 DNA: TGTGCCAGCAGTTTGGTCGGGCGGACTCCCTCCTACGAGCAGTACTTC

J gene: TRBJ2-2
V gene: TRBV27
D gene: TRBD2
clone size: NA
CDR3 protein: CASSGAGALTGELFF
CDR3 DNA: TGTGCCAGCAGTGGGGCGGGAGCTCTCACCGGGGAGCTGTTTTTT

J gene: TRBJ2-7
V gene: TRBV5-6
D gene: TRBD2
clone size: NA
CDR3 protein: CASSLVGRGRTYMEQYF
CDR3 DNA: TGTGCCAGCAGCTTGGTGGGCCGCGGGAGGACCTATATGGAGCAGTACTTC

J gene: TRBJ1-2
V gene: TRBV30
D gene: NA
clone size: NA
CDR3 protein: CAWSPRPGSASTF
CDR3 DNA: TGTGCCTGGAGTCCTAGGCCGGGATCGGCTTCCACCTTC

J gene: TRBJ2-1
V gene: TRBV11-1
D gene: NA
clone size: NA
CDR3 protein: CASSLGQNDNEQFF
CDR3 DNA: TGTGCCAGCAGCTTAGGACAGAACGACAATGAGCAGTTCTTC

J gene: TRBJ2-1
V gene: TRBV7-2
D gene: TRBD2
clone size: NA
CDR3 protein: CASSFTSGSYNEQFF
CDR3 DNA: TGTGCCAGCAGCTTCACTAGCGGCTCCTACAATGAGCAGTTCTTC